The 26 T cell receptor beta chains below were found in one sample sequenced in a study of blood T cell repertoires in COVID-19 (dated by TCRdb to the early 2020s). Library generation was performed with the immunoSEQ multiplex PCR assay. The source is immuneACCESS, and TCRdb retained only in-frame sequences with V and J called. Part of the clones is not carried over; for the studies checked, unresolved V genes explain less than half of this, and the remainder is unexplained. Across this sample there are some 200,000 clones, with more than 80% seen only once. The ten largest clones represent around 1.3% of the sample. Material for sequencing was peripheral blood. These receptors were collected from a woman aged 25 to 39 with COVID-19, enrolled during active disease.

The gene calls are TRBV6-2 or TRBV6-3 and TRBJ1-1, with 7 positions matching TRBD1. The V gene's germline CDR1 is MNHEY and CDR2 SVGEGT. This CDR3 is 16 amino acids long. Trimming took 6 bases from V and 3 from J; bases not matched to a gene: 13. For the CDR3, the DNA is TGTGCCAGCAGCCCCGGGACAGCTTATGGGTACACTGAAGCTTTCTTT. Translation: CASSPGTAYGYTEAFF.

CDR3 sequence reads: CASSLRTSGTLGEQFF. The CDR3 nucleotides are TGTGCCAGTAGTCTTAGGACTAGCGGGACATTAGGTGAGCAGTTCTTC. The chain joins TRBV19 to TRBJ2-1; 12 bases fit TRBD2. Germline V gives CDR1 LNHDA, CDR2 SQIVND (reference sequence). The CDR3 length is 16 residues. Trimming took 5 bases from V and 9 from J; bases not matched to a gene: 11.

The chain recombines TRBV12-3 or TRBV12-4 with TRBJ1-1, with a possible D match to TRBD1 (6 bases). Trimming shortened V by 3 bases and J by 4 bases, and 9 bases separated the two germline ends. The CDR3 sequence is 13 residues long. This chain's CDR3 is CASSFRGSTEAFF. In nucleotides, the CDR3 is TGTGCCAGCAGTTTTAGGGGGTCCACTGAAGCTTTCTTT.

The CDR3 loop is CASRSRRRGGAGELFF. The DNA for the CDR3 is TGTGCCAGCCGCTCCAGGAGGCGGGGGGGCGCCGGGGAGCTGTTTTTT. The J gene is TRBJ2-2, the V gene TRBV28, with 9 positions matching TRBD2. With 8 bases clipped from V and 6 bases from J, the junction kept 13 bases outside the gene matches. CDR1 MDHEN and CDR2 SYDVKM come from the germline V gene. This CDR3 region has 16 residues.

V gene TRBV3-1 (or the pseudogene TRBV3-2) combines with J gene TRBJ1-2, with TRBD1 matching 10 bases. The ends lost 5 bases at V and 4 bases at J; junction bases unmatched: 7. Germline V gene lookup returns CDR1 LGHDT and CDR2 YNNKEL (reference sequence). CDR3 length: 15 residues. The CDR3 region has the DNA TGTGCCAGCAGCTTACCCGGGACAGGGGCCTATGGCTACACCTTC. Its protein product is CASSLPGTGAYGYTF.

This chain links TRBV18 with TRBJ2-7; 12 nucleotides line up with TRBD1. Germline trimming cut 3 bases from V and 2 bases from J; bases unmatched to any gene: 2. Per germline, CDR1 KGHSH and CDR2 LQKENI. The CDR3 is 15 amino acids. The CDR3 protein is CASSPGQGAAYEQYF. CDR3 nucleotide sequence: TGTGCCAGCTCACCGGGACAGGGGGCCGCCTACGAGCAGTACTTC.

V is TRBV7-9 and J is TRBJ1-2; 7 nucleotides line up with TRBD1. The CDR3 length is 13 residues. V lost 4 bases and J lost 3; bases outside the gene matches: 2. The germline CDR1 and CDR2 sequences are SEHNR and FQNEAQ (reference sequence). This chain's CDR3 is CASSSGTDYGYTF. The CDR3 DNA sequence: TGTGCCAGCAGCTCCGGGACAGACTATGGCTACACCTTC.

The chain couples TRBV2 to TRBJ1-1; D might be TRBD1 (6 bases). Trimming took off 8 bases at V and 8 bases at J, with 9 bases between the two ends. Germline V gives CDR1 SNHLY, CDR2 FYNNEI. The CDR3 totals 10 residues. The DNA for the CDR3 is TGTGCCAGCTGGGGGGGCGAAGCTTTCTTT. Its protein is CASWGGEAFF.

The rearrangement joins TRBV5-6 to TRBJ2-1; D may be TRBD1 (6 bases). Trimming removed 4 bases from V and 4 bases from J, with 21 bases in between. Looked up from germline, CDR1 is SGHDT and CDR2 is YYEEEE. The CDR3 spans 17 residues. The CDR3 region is CASSALPTGQTYNEQFF. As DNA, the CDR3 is TGTGCCAGCAGCGCCTTACCAACGGGACAAACGTACAATGAGCAGTTCTTC.

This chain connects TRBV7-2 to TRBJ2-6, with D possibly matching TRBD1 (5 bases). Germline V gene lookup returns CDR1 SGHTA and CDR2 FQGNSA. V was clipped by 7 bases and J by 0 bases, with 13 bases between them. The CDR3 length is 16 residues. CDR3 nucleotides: TGTGCCAGCACAAATACAGGCCCCTCTGGGGCCAACGTCCTGACTTTC. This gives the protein CASTNTGPSGANVLTF.

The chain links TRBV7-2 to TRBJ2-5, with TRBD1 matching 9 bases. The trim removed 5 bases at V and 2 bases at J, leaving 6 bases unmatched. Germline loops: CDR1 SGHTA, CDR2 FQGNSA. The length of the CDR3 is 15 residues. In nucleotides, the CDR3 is TGTGCCAGCAGCATCGCCGGGACAGGGCAAGAGACCCAGTACTTC. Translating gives CASSIAGTGQETQYF. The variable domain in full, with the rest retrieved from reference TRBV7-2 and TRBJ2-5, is GAGVSQSPSNKVTEKGKDVELRCDPISGHTALYWYRQSLGQGLEFLIYFQGNSAPDKSGLPSDRFSAERTGGSVSTLTIQRTQQEDSAVYLCASSIAGTGQETQYFGPGTRLLVL.

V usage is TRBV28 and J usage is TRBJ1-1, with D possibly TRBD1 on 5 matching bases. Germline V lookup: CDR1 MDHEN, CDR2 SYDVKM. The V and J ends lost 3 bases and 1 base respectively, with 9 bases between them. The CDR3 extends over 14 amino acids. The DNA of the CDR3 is TGTGCCAGCAGTTTTAGGGGCTCGAACACTGAAGCTTTCTTT. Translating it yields CASSFRGSNTEAFF.

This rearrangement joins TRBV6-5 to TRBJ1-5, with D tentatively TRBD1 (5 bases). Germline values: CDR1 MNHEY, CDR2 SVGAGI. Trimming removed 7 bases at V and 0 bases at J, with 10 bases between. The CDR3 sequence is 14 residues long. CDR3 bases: TGTGCCAGCACCCAGGGTTATAGCAATCAGCCCCAGCATTTT. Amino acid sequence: CASTQGYSNQPQHF.

The CDR3 spells CSVVVQRAFF. The CDR3 DNA follows: TGCAGCGTTGTGGTCCAACGGGCTTTCTTT. The V gene is TRBV29-1, the J gene TRBJ1-1, with D hard to call. V was cut by 4 bases and J by 11 bases, with 11 bases left in between. CDR1 is SQVTM and CDR2 is ANQGSEA in the germline V gene. The CDR3 totals 10 residues.

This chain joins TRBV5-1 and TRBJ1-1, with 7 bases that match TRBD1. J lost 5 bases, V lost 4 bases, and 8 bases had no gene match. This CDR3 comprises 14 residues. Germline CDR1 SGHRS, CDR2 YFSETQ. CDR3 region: CASSPQGVLTEAFF. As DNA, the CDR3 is TGCGCCAGCAGCCCTCAGGGGGTGTTGACTGAAGCTTTCTTT.

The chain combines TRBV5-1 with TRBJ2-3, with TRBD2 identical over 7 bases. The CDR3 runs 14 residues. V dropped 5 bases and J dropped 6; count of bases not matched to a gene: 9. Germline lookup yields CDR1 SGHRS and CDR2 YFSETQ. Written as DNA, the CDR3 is TGCGCCAGCAGTAATGGACTAGTGGGGGATACGCAGTATTTT. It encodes CASSNGLVGDTQYF.

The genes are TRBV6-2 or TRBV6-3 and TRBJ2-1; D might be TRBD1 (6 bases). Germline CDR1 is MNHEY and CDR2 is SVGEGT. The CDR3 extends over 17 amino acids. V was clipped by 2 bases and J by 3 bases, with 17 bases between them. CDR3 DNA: TGTGCCAGCAGTTACGTTTCGACGGGACAACTCTACAATGAGCAGTTCTTC. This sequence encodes CASSYVSTGQLYNEQFF.

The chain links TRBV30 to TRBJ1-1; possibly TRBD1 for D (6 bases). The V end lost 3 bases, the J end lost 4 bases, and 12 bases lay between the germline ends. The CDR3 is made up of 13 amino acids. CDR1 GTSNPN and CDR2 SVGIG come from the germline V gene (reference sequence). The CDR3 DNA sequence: TGTGCCTGGAGGCACAGGGATGGCACTGAAGCTTTCTTT. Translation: CAWRHRDGTEAFF. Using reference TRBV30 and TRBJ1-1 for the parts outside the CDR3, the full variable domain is SQTIHQWPATLVQPVGSPLSLECTVEGTSNPNLYWYRQAAGRGLQLLFYSVGIGQISSEVPQNLSASRPQDRQFILSSKKLLLSDSGFYLCAWRHRDGTEAFFGQGTRLTVV.

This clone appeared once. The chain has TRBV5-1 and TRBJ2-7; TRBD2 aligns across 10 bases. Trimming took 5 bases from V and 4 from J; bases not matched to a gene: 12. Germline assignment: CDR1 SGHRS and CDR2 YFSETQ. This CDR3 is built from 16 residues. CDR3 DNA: TGCGCCAGCAGAATTACTACCGGGACTAGCGCGTACGAGCAGTACTTC. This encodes CASRITTGTSAYEQYF.

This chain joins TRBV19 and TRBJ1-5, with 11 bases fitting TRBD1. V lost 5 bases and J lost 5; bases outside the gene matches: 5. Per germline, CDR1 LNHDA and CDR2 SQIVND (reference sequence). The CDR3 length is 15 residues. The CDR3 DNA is TGTGCCAGTAGTGCTGGGACAGGGGGTGATCAGCCCCAGCATTTT. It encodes CASSAGTGGDQPQHF.

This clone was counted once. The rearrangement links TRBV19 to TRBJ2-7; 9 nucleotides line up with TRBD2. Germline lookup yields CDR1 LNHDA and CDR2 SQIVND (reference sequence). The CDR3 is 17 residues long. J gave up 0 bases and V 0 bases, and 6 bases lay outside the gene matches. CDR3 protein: CASSIEGSSGDSYEQYF. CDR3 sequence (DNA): TGTGCCAGTAGTATAGAGGGATCTAGCGGGGACTCCTACGAGCAGTACTTC.

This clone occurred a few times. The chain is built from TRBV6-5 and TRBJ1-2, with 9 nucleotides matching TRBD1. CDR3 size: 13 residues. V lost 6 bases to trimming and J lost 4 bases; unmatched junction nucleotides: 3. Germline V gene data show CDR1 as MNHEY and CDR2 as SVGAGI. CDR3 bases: TGTGCCAGCAGCCCGACAGGGGGCTATGGCTACACCTTC. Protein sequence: CASSPTGGYGYTF.

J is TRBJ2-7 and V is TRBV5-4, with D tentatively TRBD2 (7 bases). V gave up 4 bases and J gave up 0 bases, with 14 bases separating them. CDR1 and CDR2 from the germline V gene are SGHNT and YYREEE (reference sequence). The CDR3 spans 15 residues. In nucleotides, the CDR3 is TGTGCCAGCAGCGGGGGGGACACGAACTCCTACGAGCAGTACTTC. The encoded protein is CASSGGDTNSYEQYF.

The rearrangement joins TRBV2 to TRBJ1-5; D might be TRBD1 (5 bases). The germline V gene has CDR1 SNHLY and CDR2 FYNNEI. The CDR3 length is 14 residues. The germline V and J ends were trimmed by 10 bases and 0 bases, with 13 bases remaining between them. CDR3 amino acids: CATSLGGSNQPQHF. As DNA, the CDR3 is TGTGCCACCAGCTTGGGGGGTAGCAATCAGCCCCAGCATTTT.

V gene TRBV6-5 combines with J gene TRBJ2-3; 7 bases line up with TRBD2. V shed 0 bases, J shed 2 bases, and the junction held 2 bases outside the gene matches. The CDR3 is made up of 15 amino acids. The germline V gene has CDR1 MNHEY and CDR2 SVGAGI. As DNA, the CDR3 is TGTGCCAGCAGTTACTCCGAGCGGGACACAGATACGCAGTATTTT. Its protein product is CASSYSERDTDTQYF.

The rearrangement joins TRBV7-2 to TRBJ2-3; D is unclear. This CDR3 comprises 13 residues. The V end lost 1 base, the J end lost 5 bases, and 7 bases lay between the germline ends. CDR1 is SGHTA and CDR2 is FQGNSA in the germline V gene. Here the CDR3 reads CASSLGRQDTQYF. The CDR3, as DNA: TGTGCCAGCAGCTTAGGCAGGCAAGATACGCAGTATTTT. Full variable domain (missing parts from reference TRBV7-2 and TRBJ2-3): GAGVSQSPSNKVTEKGKDVELRCDPISGHTALYWYRQSLGQGLEFLIYFQGNSAPDKSGLPSDRFSAERTGGSVSTLTIQRTQQEDSAVYLCASSLGRQDTQYFGPGTRLTVL.